The sequence of this T cell receptor (beta chain) was determined in a study of cytomegalovirus exposure and HLA in healthy donors. Looking at the study overall: In a later analysis, the roughly 120 validation repertoires were reported to have used the same platform as the roughly 610 first-cohort repertoires.

General study results and limits: As confirmed in vitro, a few CMV-associated chains were specific for CMV antigens. Cytomegalovirus-associated status was assigned to 164 TCR beta chains.

Details on this clone: What it recognizes is unknown.

Germline V gene sequence: CDR1 MNHEY, CDR2 SVGAGI. V was shortened by 10 bases and J by 1 base, with 16 bases between the two germline ends. The CDR3 is 14 amino acids. TCRdb's copy holds only in-frame clones and misses some; the assay was immunoSEQ multiplex PCR. Found here are roughly 240,000 clones, about 86% of them singletons; the top ten hold around 2.6%. Sequencing was done on a sample of PBMCs. The chain links TRBV6-5 to TRBJ1-1; no reliable D call. The clonotype comes from a man between 18 and 35 years old in good health and CMV-seronegative. The CDR3 nucleotides are TGTGCCACCACCCGATCGGCGGGGAACACTGAAGCTTTCTTT. It yields the protein CATTRSAGNTEAFF.